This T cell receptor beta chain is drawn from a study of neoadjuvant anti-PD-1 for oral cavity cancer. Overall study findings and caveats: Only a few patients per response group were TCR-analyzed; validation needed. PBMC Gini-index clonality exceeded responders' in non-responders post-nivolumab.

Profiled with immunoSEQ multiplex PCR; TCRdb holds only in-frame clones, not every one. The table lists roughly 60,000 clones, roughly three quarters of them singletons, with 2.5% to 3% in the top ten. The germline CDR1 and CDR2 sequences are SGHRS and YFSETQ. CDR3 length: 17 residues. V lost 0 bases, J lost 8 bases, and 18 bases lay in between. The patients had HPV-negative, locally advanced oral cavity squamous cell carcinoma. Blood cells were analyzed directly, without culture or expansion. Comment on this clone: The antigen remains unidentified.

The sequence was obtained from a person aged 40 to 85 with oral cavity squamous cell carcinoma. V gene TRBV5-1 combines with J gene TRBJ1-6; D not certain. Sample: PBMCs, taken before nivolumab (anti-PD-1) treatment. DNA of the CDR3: TGCGCCAGCAGCTTGGCCTGGGGTGGCGGTAACGATTCACCCCTCCACTTT. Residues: CASSLAWGGGNDSPLHF.